This T cell receptor beta chain was documented in a study of radiation and T cells in renal cell carcinoma. The method was immunoSEQ multiplex PCR; TCRdb's version includes in-frame clones alone and lacks a portion of them. This sample yields over 120,000 clones, of which roughly 84% are seen a single time; about 12% belongs to the top ten. There are 16 residues in the CDR3. Trimming removed 5 bases at V and 1 base at J, with 14 bases between. Germline CDR1 reads SGHTA; CDR2 reads FQGNSA. The time point is: baseline pretreatment blood. Regarding treatment: 15 Gy SBRT to primary tumor, nephrectomy 4 weeks later.

Sequencing was performed on blood, taken from a patient whose treatment included radiotherapy and nephrectomy. This chain connects TRBV7-2 to TRBJ2-2; a weak D match, TRBD2 (6 bases). This TCR derives from a woman aged 45-65 years with renal cell carcinoma. CDR3 DNA: TGTGCCAGCAGCCGCGGGACTCCCCAGAACACCGGGGAGCTGTTTTTT. Translating it yields CASSRGTPQNTGELFF.